Sequencing of this TCR beta chain was carried out in a study of blood T cell repertoires in COVID-19. Study context: COVID-19 samples, acute and convalescent, were from the United States, Italy and Spain. Sources were T cells, B-cell-depleted T cells, or PBMCs; the material itself was cDNA or gDNA.

As originally analysed: Cell counts per sample came from amplifying reference gene primers. Produced via immunoSEQ multiplex PCR; TCRdb's table is partial and in-frame only. V and J calls and clone size are given by that table; D and trimming were obtained from the DNA. The sample consists of about 330,000 clones, roughly 87% of them appearing once. Participants spanned ages about 18 to 90 years and resided in 20 to 30 US areas. The sequence came from a woman under 40 who had recovered from COVID-19. The sequenced sample was PBMCs or T cells enriched from blood (not recorded which).

The CDR3 coding sequence is TGCGCCAGCAGCTTGTACCTAGCGGGGACGGGAGATACGCAGTATTTT. This encodes CASSLYLAGTGDTQYF. The gene calls are TRBV5-1 and TRBJ2-3; 9 bases line up with TRBD2. Trimming removed 1 base from V and 5 bases from J; junction bases left unmatched: 8. The CDR3 totals 16 residues. The germline CDR1 and CDR2 sequences are SGHRS and YFSETQ.